The following is a TCR beta chain sequence with its context. The data stem from a study of blood T cell repertoires in COVID-19. For the study at large: In Cohort 3, a recovered donor had either two negative PCRs, clearance, or symptom resolution. Sites across the United States, Italy and Spain contributed samples from acute and convalescent COVID-19.

Sequenced by immunoSEQ multiplex PCR; TCRdb stores in-frame clones only, minus some. The sample yields 300,000 to 450,000 clones, approximately 89% seen once. V was shortened by 0 bases and J by 9 bases, with 9 bases between the two germline ends. This CDR3 has 13 amino acids. Germline V gene data show CDR1 as SGHDN and CDR2 as FVKESK. The chain combines TRBV14 with TRBJ2-1, with a possible D match to TRBD2 (5 bases). What was sequenced was PBMCs or T cells enriched from blood (not recorded which). The clonotype was recovered from a man aged 35 to 55 in a cohort exposed to, infected with or recovered from COVID-19 (not recorded which). CDR3 sequence: CASSQEVRGEQFF. The CDR3 region has the DNA TGTGCCAGCAGCCAAGAGGTTCGGGGTGAGCAGTTCTTC.